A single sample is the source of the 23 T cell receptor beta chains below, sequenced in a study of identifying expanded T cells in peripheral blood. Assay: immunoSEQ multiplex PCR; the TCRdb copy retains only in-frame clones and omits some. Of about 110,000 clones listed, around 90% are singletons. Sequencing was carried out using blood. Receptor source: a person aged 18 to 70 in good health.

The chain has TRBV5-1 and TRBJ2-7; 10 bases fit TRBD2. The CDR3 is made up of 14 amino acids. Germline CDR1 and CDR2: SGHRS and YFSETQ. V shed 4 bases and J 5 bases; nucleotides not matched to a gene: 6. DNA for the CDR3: TGCGCCAGCAGCCTAGCGGGAGTTCCCAACGAGCAGTACTTC. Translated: CASSLAGVPNEQYF.

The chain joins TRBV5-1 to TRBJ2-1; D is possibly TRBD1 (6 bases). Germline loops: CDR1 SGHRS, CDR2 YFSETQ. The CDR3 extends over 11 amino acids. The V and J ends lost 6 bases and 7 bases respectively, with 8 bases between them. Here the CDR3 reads CASKDSNEQFF. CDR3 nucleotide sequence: TGCGCCAGCAAGGACAGTAATGAGCAGTTCTTC. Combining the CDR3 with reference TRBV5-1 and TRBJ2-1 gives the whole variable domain KAGVTQTPRYLIKTRGQQVTLSCSPISGHRSVSWYQQTPGQGLQFLFEYFSETQRNKGNFPGRFSGRQFSNSRSEMNVSTLELGDSALYLCASKDSNEQFFGPGTRLTVL.

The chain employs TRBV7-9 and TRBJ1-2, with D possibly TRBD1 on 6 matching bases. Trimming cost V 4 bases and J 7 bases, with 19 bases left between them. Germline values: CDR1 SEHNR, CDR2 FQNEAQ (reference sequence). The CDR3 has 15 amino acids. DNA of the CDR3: TGTGCCAGCAGCTCGGACAGCCTCGCAATCGGTGGCTACACCTTC. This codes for CASSSDSLAIGGYTF.

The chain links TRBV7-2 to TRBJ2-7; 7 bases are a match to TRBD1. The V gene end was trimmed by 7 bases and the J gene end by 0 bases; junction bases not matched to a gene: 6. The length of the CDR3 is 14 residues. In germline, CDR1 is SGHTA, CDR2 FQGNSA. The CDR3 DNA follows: TGTGCCAGCACCCGCAGACAGGGCTCCTACGAGCAGTACTTC. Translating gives CASTRRQGSYEQYF.

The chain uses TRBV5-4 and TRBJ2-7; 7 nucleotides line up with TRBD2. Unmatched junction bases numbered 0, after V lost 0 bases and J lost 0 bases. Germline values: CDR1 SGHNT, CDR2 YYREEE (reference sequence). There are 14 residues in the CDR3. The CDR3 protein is CASSLGGSSYEQYF. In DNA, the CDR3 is TGTGCCAGCAGCTTGGGCGGGAGCTCCTACGAGCAGTACTTC.

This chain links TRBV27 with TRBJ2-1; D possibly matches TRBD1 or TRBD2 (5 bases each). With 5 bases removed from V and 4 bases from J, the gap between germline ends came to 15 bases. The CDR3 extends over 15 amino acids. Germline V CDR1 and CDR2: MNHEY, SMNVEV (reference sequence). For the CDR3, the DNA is TGTGCCAGCAGTCCAACGGGACGGACTTACAATGAGCAGTTCTTC. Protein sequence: CASSPTGRTYNEQFF.

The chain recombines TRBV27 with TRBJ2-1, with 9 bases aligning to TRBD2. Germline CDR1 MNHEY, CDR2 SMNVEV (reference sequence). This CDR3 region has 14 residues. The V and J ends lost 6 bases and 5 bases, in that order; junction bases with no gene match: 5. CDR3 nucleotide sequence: TGTGCCAGCAGAGCGGGAGGATCAAACAATGAGCAGTTCTTC. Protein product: CASRAGGSNNEQFF.

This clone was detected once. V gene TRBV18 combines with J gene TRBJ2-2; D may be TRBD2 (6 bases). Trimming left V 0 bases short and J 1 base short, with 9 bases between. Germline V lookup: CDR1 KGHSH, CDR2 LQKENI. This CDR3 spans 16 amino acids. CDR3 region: CASSPPGRENTGELFF. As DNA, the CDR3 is TGTGCCAGCTCACCACCGGGGCGGGAGAACACCGGGGAGCTGTTTTTT.

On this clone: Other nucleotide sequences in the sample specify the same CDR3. CDR3 sequence reads: CASSSLNYGYTF. In DNA form, the CDR3 reads TGTGCCAGCAGTAGCTTGAACTATGGCTACACCTTC. This chain links TRBV6-1 with TRBJ1-2; D is uncertain. Germline CDR1 and CDR2: MNHNS and SASEGT. The CDR3 has 12 residues. With 5 bases removed from V and 2 bases from J, the gap between germline ends came to 6 bases.

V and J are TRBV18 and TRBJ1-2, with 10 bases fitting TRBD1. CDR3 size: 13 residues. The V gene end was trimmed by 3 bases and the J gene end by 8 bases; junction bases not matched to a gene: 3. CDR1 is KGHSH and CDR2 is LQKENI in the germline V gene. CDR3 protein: CASSPGQGSGYTF. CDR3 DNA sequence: TGTGCCAGCTCACCGGGACAGGGGTCCGGCTACACCTTC.

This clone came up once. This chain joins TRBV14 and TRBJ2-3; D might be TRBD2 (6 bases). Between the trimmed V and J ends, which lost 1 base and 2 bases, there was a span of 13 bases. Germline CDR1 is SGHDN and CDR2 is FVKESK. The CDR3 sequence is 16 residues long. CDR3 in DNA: TGTGCCAGCAGCCAAGGATTGTCTAGCGACACAGATACGCAGTATTTT. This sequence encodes CASSQGLSSDTDTQYF. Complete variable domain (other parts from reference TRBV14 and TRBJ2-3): EAGVTQFPSHSVIEKGQTVTLRCDPISGHDNLYWYRRVMGKEIKFLLHFVKESKQDESGMPNNRFLAERTGGTYSTLKVQPAELEDSGVYFCASSQGLSSDTDTQYFGPGTRLTVL.

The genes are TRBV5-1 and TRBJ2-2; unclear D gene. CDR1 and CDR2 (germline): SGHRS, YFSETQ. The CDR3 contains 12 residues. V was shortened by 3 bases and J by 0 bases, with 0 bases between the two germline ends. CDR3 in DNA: TGCGCCAGCAGCTCGAACACCGGGGAGCTGTTTTTT. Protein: CASSSNTGELFF. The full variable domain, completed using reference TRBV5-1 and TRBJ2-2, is KAGVTQTPRYLIKTRGQQVTLSCSPISGHRSVSWYQQTPGQGLQFLFEYFSETQRNKGNFPGRFSGRQFSNSRSEMNVSTLELGDSALYLCASSSNTGELFFGEGSRLTVL.

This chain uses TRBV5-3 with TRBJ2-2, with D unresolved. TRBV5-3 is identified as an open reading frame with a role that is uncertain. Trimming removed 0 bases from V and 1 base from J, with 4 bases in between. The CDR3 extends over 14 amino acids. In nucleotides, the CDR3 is TGTGCCAGAAGCTTGGTTATGAACACCGGGGAGCTGTTTTTT. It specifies CARSLVMNTGELFF.

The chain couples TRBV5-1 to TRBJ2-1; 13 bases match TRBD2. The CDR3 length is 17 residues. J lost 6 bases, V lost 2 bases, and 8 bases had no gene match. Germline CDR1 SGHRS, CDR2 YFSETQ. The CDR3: CASSLISGTSGTNEQFF. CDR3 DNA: TGCGCCAGCAGCTTAATCTCCGGGACTAGCGGGACCAATGAGCAGTTCTTC. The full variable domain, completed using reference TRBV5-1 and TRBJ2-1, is KAGVTQTPRYLIKTRGQQVTLSCSPISGHRSVSWYQQTPGQGLQFLFEYFSETQRNKGNFPGRFSGRQFSNSRSEMNVSTLELGDSALYLCASSLISGTSGTNEQFFGPGTRLTVL.

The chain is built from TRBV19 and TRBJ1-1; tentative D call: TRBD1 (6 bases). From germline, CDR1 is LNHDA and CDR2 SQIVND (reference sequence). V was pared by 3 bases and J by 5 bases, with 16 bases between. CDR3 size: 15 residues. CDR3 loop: CASSIFGTPRTEAFF. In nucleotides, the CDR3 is TGTGCCAGTAGTATTTTTGGGACACCTAGGACTGAAGCTTTCTTT.

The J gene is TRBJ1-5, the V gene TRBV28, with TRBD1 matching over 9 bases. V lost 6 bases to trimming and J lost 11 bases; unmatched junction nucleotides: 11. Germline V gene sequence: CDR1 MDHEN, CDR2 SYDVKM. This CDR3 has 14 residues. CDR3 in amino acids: CASRPGQGRKAQHF. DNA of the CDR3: TGTGCCAGCAGGCCGGGACAGGGCCGAAAGGCCCAGCATTTT. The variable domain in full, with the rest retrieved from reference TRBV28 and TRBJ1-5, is DVKVTQSSRYLVKRTGEKVFLECVQDMDHENMFWYRQDPGLGLRLIYFSYDVKMKEKGDIPEGYSVSREKKERFSLILESASTNQTSMYLCASRPGQGRKAQHFGDGTRLSIL.

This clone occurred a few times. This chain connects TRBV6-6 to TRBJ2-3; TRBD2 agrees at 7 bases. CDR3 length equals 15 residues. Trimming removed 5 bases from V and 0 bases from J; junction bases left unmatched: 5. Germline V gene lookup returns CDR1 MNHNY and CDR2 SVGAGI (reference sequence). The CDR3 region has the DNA TGTGCCAGCAGTCTCCGGGGGGTCAGCACAGATACGCAGTATTTT. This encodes CASSLRGVSTDTQYF.

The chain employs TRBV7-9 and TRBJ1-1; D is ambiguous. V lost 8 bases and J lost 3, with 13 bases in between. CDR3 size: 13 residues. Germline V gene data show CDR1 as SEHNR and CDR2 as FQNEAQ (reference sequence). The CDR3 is CASLRAGHTEAFF. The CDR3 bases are TGTGCCAGCCTAAGGGCAGGCCACACTGAAGCTTTCTTT.

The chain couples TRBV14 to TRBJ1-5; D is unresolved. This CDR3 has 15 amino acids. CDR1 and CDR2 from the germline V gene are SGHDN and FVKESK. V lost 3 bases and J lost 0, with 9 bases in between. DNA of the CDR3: TGTGCCAGCAGCCAGGGCCAGTATAGCAATCAGCCCCAGCATTTT. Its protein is CASSQGQYSNQPQHF.

The CDR3 region is CASRRPAETQYF. The CDR3 nucleotides read TGTGCCAGCAGACGACCGGCGGAGACCCAGTACTTC. The chain has TRBV7-2 and TRBJ2-5; D unclear. Looked up from germline, CDR1 is SGHTA and CDR2 is FQGNSA. V lost 6 bases and J 5 bases, leaving 10 bases between the germline ends. The CDR3 runs 12 residues.

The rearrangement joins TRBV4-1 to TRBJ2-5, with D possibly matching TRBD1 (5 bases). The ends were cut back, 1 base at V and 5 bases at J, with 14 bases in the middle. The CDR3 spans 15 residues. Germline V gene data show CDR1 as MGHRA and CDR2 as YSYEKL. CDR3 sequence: CASSQGPGARETQYF. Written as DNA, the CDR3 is TGCGCCAGCAGCCAAGGGCCTGGGGCTCGCGAGACCCAGTACTTC.

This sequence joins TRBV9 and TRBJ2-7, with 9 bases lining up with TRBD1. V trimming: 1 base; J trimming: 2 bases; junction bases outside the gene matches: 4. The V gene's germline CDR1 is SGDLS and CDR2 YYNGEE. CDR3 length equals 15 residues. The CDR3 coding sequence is TGTGCCAGCAGCGTATCGGGACAGGGTACCTACGAGCAGTACTTC. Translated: CASSVSGQGTYEQYF.

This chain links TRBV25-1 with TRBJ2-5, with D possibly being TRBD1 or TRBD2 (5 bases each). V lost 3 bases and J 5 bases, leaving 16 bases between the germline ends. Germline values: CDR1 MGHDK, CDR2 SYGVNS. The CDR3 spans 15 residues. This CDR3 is CASSDRPGLGETQYF. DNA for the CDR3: TGTGCCAGCAGTGATCGGCCGGGGCTTGGGGAGACCCAGTACTTC.